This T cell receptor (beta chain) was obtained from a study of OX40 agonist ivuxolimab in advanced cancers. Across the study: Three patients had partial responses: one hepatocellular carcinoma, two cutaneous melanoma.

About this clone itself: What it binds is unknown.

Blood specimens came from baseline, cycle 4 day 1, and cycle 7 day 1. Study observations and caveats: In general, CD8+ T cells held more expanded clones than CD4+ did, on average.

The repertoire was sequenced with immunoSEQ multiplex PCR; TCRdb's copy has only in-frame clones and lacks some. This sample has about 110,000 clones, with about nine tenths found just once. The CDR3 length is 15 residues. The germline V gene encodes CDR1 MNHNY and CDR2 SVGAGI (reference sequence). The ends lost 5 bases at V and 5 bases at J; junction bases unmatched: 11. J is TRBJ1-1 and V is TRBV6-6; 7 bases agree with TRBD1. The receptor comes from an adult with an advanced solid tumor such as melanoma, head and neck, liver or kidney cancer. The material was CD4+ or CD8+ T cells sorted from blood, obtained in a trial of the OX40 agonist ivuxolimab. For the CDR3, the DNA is TGTGCCAGCAGTGGGACCGGGACAGAGGGGACTGAAGCTTTCTTT. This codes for CASSGTGTEGTEAFF.